Below are 6 T cell receptor beta chains sequenced from a single sample in a study of OX40 agonist ivuxolimab in advanced cancers. Using immunoSEQ multiplex PCR, the repertoire was profiled, and TCRdb retains in-frame clones only, with some absent. Of roughly 67,000 clones in the sample, 92% were seen once. Sample: CD4+ or CD8+ T cells sorted from blood, taken in a trial of the OX40 agonist ivuxolimab. These receptors were taken from an adult with an advanced solid tumor such as melanoma, head and neck, liver or kidney cancer.

The V call is TRBV9, the J call TRBJ2-3; D is uncertain. The CDR3 consists of 15 residues. The V and J ends lost 0 bases and 0 bases respectively, with 8 bases between them. The germline V gene has CDR1 SGDLS and CDR2 YYNGEE. As DNA, the CDR3 is TGTGCCAGCAGCGTAGCCGGCGGTAGCACAGATACGCAGTATTTT. It encodes CASSVAGGSTDTQYF.

The chain carries TRBV7-8 and TRBJ2-5; 7 bases are a match to TRBD1. V lost 1 base and J lost 5; bases outside the gene matches: 4. Germline V gives CDR1 SGHVS, CDR2 FQNEAQ. The CDR3 sequence is 14 residues long. CDR3 sequence (DNA): TGTGCCAGCAGCTTAGACAGGGGTTTCGAGACCCAGTACTTC. Residues: CASSLDRGFETQYF.

The chain recombines TRBV5-5 with TRBJ2-2, with D unclear. CDR3 length: 15 residues. Per germline, CDR1 SGHKS and CDR2 YYEKEE (reference sequence). V was shortened by 0 bases and J by 1 base, with 7 bases between the two germline ends. The CDR3 is CASSLVGLNTGELFF. CDR3 in DNA: TGTGCCAGCAGCTTGGTGGGATTGAACACCGGGGAGCTGTTTTTT.

This clone has only one observation. CDR3 region: CASTPGSDLNIQYF. Here the CDR3 DNA reads TGTGCCAGTACCCCGGGGTCTGACCTAAACATTCAGTACTTC. The chain employs TRBV19 and TRBJ2-4, with a tentative D call TRBD2 (5 bases). Deletions cut 7 bases from V and 6 bases from J, with 16 bases between. In germline, CDR1 is LNHDA, CDR2 SQIVND (reference sequence). The CDR3 runs to 14 residues.

The rearrangement uses TRBV6-5 and TRBJ2-1; unclear D gene. Trimming removed 8 bases from V and 0 bases from J, with 14 bases in between. The V gene's germline CDR1 is MNHEY and CDR2 SVGAGI. CDR3 length: 15 amino acids. The CDR3 nucleotides are TGTGCCAGCCGTTCAGGTCTCTACTCCTACAATGAGCAGTTCTTC. It is translated as CASRSGLYSYNEQFF.

In its sample, this clone was seen a few times. The rearrangement links TRBV5-4 to TRBJ1-1; D is uncertain. Looked up from germline, CDR1 is SGHNT and CDR2 is YYREEE (reference sequence). V shed 4 bases and J shed 0 bases, with 13 bases lying between them. The CDR3 is made up of 15 amino acids. The CDR3 DNA reads TGTGCCAGCAGCCCCGGACGGAGCATGAACACTGAAGCTTTCTTT. Amino acids: CASSPGRSMNTEAFF.